Listed here are 27 T cell receptor beta chains from one sample, sequenced in a study of cytomegalovirus exposure and HLA in healthy donors. Libraries were prepared by immunoSEQ multiplex PCR; TCRdb keeps only in-frame clonotypes and omits some of them. Here the sample spans about 120,000 clones, roughly 90% being singletons. Sequenced: PBMCs. The receptors were sampled from a woman aged 18-35 years in good health and CMV-seropositive.

V and J are TRBV7-2 and TRBJ2-3; 7 bases are shared with TRBD2. Germline V lookup: CDR1 SGHTA, CDR2 FQGNSA. This CDR3 spans 15 amino acids. With 5 bases clipped from V and 2 bases from J, the junction kept 7 bases outside the gene matches. CDR3 amino acids: CASSPDSGFTDTQYF. CDR3 DNA sequence: TGTGCCAGCAGCCCTGATAGCGGGTTCACAGATACGCAGTATTTT.

CDR3: CASSPTGFYNEQFF. The CDR3 DNA is TGTGCCAGCTCACCGACAGGCTTTTACAATGAGCAGTTCTTC. V and J are TRBV18 and TRBJ2-1; a possible D gene is TRBD1 (6 bases). The length of the CDR3 is 14 residues. Trimming cost V 3 bases and J 4 bases, with 10 bases left between them. The V gene's germline CDR1 is KGHSH and CDR2 LQKENI.

This clone has a single count. The V gene is TRBV4-3, the J gene TRBJ1-4; D is unresolved. The ends were cut back, 0 bases at V and 11 bases at J, with 13 bases in the middle. The germline V gene encodes CDR1 LGHNA and CDR2 YSLEER. The CDR3 runs to 14 residues. CDR3 in amino acids: CASSQDSSPIKLFF. The CDR3 bases are TGCGCCAGCAGCCAAGATAGCAGCCCCATTAAACTGTTTTTT.

The rearrangement links TRBV2 to TRBJ1-2; D is unresolved. CDR3 size: 14 residues. V shed 8 bases and J shed 0 bases, with 13 bases lying between them. The germline V gene has CDR1 SNHLY and CDR2 FYNNEI. In DNA form, the CDR3 reads TGTGCCAGCGCGAATATGTTAGCTAACTATGGCTACACCTTC. Translated, it gives CASANMLANYGYTF.

V gene TRBV7-8 combines with J gene TRBJ2-7; 8 nucleotides match TRBD1. The germline V gene encodes CDR1 SGHVS and CDR2 FQNEAQ. This CDR3 spans 14 amino acids. Unmatched junction bases numbered 4, after V lost 4 bases and J lost 2 bases. CDR3 region: CASSYSTGAYEQYF. The CDR3 nucleotides are TGTGCCAGCAGCTACTCGACAGGGGCCTACGAGCAGTACTTC.

The chain combines TRBV19 with TRBJ1-1; 9 bases line up with TRBD1. Per germline, CDR1 LNHDA and CDR2 SQIVND (reference sequence). V lost 5 bases, J lost 6 bases, and 10 bases stayed unmatched. CDR3 length: 15 amino acids. The chain's CDR3 is CASSPADRGKAEAFF. The CDR3 DNA follows: TGTGCCAGTAGTCCGGCGGACAGGGGAAAGGCTGAAGCTTTCTTT. The whole variable domain, filled in from reference TRBV19 and TRBJ1-1, reads DGGITQSPKYLFRKEGQNVTLSCEQNLNHDAMYWYRQDPGQGLRLIYYSQIVNDFQKGDIAEGYSVSREKKESFPLTVTSAQKNPTAFYLCASSPADRGKAEAFFGQGTRLTVV.

DNA of the CDR3: TGTGCCAGCAGCCCCAGGACAGCAAGCGTTCAAGAGACCCAGTACTTC. This codes for CASSPRTASVQETQYF. The rearrangement uses TRBV7-9 and TRBJ2-5; the D gene is possibly TRBD1 (6 bases). The CDR3 runs to 16 residues. Germline V gene lookup returns CDR1 SEHNR and CDR2 FQNEAQ (reference sequence). The ends were cut back, 5 bases at V and 2 bases at J, with 18 bases in the middle.

This clone turned up a few times. This chain joins TRBV19 and TRBJ2-7; weak D call: TRBD2 (5 bases). The germline CDR1 and CDR2 sequences are LNHDA and SQIVND (reference sequence). The V end was cut by 5 bases, the J end by 4 bases, with 18 bases between. This CDR3 is built from 15 residues. The CDR3: CASSASLGEPYEQYF. The DNA of the CDR3 is TGTGCCAGTAGTGCGTCCCTGGGAGAACCTTACGAGCAGTACTTC.

The J gene is TRBJ2-1, the V gene TRBV11-2, with 8 nucleotides matching TRBD2. The CDR3 is 16 amino acids. CDR1 is SGHAT, CDR2 FQNNGV, per germline. V shed 4 bases, J shed 4 bases, and the junction held 9 bases outside the gene matches. CDR3 loop: CASSSRIAGRYNEQFF. The CDR3 DNA reads as TGTGCCAGCAGCTCTCGTATAGCGGGGAGATACAATGAGCAGTTCTTC.

J is TRBJ1-1 and V is TRBV7-9; a possible D gene is TRBD1 (5 bases). CDR1 and CDR2 from the germline V gene are SEHNR and FQNEAQ (reference sequence). This CDR3 region has 17 residues. Trimming took 5 bases from V and 7 from J, leaving 26 bases between them. The CDR3 nucleotides read TGTGCCAGCAGCCAACCTGGAATGGGACGGGAGACTAATGAAGCTTTCTTT. Translation: CASSQPGMGRETNEAFF.

The chain couples TRBV5-1 to TRBJ2-3; 11 bases align to TRBD2. Germline V gene data show CDR1 as SGHRS and CDR2 as YFSETQ. Trimming removed 4 bases from V and 4 bases from J; junction bases left unmatched: 5. The CDR3 totals 15 residues. The CDR3 sequence is CASSLTSGVSDTQYF. CDR3 bases: TGCGCCAGCAGCCTGACTAGCGGGGTCTCAGATACGCAGTATTTT.

V is TRBV9 and J is TRBJ1-1, with TRBD1 as a possible D gene (5 bases). The CDR3 length is 15 residues. The germline V gene encodes CDR1 SGDLS and CDR2 YYNGEE. The V gene lost 0 bases and the J gene lost 1 base, with 10 bases spanning the gap. The CDR3: CASSVGFRANTEAFF. The CDR3 nucleotides are TGTGCCAGCAGCGTAGGGTTCAGGGCGAACACTGAAGCTTTCTTT.

The J gene is TRBJ2-3, the V gene TRBV27; possible D gene TRBD2, 7 bases. The V gene's germline CDR1 is MNHEY and CDR2 SMNVEV (reference sequence). V dropped 1 base and J dropped 4 bases, with 12 bases sitting between them. This CDR3 region has 15 residues. The CDR3 loop reads CASSLWAGAPDTQYF. The DNA for the CDR3 is TGTGCCAGCAGTTTATGGGCGGGGGCCCCAGATACGCAGTATTTT.

In this sample, this clone turned up once. The chain joins TRBV6-5 to TRBJ1-1; 9 bases are a match to TRBD1. Germline CDR1 is MNHEY and CDR2 is SVGAGI. The CDR3 is 15 amino acids. V was clipped by 0 bases and J by 3 bases; unmatched bases: 2. CDR3 DNA: TGTGCCAGCAGTTACTCAACAGGGGGCGACACTGAAGCTTTCTTT. Protein sequence: CASSYSTGGDTEAFF.

The chain uses TRBV6-6 and TRBJ1-1; TRBD1 is a possible D gene (6 bases). Deletions cut 0 bases from V and 5 bases from J, with 16 bases between. Germline CDR1 is MNHNY and CDR2 is SVGAGI (reference sequence). The CDR3 consists of 16 residues. CDR3 sequence (DNA): TGTGCCAGCAGTTACTCGGGGGCAGCTTCTAGGACTGAAGCTTTCTTT. It yields the protein CASSYSGAASRTEAFF.

The V and J genes are TRBV5-4 and TRBJ1-3; D is unclear. Germline assignment: CDR1 SGHNT and CDR2 YYREEE (reference sequence). CDR3 length equals 15 residues. The V gene lost 4 bases and the J gene lost 0 bases, with 11 bases spanning the gap. The DNA of the CDR3 is TGTGCCAGCAGCCTAGACGGATCCTCTGGAAACACCATATATTTT. Its protein product is CASSLDGSSGNTIYF.

This clone appeared once. The rearrangement uses TRBV7-3 and TRBJ2-1, with D perhaps matching TRBD1 (5 bases). The CDR3 consists of 12 residues. V lost 6 bases, J lost 8 bases, and 11 bases lay in between. Germline assignment: CDR1 SGHTA and CDR2 FQGTGA. CDR3 loop: CASSQDSHEQFF. The CDR3 DNA reads as TGTGCCAGCAGTCAAGACAGTCATGAGCAGTTCTTC. The full variable domain, with the rest looked up from reference TRBV7-3 and TRBJ2-1, is GAGVSQTPSNKVTEKGKYVELRCDPISGHTALYWYRQSLGQGPEFLIYFQGTGAADDSGLPNDRFFAVRPEGSVSTLKIQRTERGDSAVYLCASSQDSHEQFFGPGTRLTVL.

This chain uses TRBV4-1 with TRBJ2-1; unclear D gene. Germline loops: CDR1 MGHRA, CDR2 YSYEKL. The V end lost 4 bases, the J end lost 4 bases, and 14 bases lay between the germline ends. This CDR3 has 15 amino acids. CDR3 DNA sequence: TGCGCCAGCAGCCGGTCGGTAGACTCATACAATGAGCAGTTCTTC. It yields the protein CASSRSVDSYNEQFF.

For this clone: A junction end diverges from the germline sequence, so it may reflect a read error. CDR3 nucleotides: TGTGCCAGCAGAAGCTCCGACGAGCAGTACTTC. This sequence encodes CASRSSDEQYF. The chain is built from TRBV2 and TRBJ2-7, with unresolved D. This CDR3 contains 11 residues. CDR1 and CDR2 from the germline V gene are SNHLY and FYNNEI. Together with reference TRBV2 and TRBJ2-7, the CDR3 gives the full variable domain: EPEVTQTPSHQVTQMGQEVILRCVPISNHLYFYWYRQILGQKVEFLVSFYNNEISEKSEIFDDQFSVERPDGSNFTLKIRSTKLEDSAMYFCASRSSDEQYFGPGTRLTVT.

The chain carries TRBV5-5 and TRBJ1-1; tentative D call: TRBD1 (6 bases). This CDR3 region has 16 residues. V lost 4 bases and J 0 bases, leaving 16 bases between the germline ends. CDR1 is SGHKS, CDR2 YYEKEE, per germline (reference sequence). CDR3 amino acids: CASSLHYRELNTEAFF. CDR3 in DNA: TGTGCCAGCAGCCTACACTACAGGGAATTGAACACTGAAGCTTTCTTT.

This chain links TRBV7-9 with TRBJ1-5, with D perhaps TRBD1 (5 bases). V was cut by 5 bases and J by 5 bases, with 10 bases left in between. In germline, CDR1 is SEHNR, CDR2 FQNEAQ (reference sequence). The CDR3 is 13 amino acids. CDR3 in amino acids: CASSPRGDQPQHF. CDR3 nucleotide sequence: TGTGCCAGCAGCCCCCGGGGGGATCAGCCCCAGCATTTT. Variable domain in full (rest from reference TRBV7-9 and TRBJ1-5): DTGVSQNPRHKITKRGQNVTFRCDPISEHNRLYWYRQTLGQGPEFLTYFQNEAQLEKSRLLSDRFSAERPKGSFSTLEIQRTEQGDSAMYLCASSPRGDQPQHFGDGTRLSIL.

The V call is TRBV6-5, the J call TRBJ1-1, with no clear D. Germline assignment: CDR1 MNHEY and CDR2 SVGAGI. This CDR3 has 13 amino acids. The V end lost 4 bases, the J end lost 1 base, and 7 bases lay between the germline ends. The CDR3 spells CASSFPGNTEAFF. In nucleotides, the CDR3 is TGTGCCAGCAGTTTTCCGGGGAACACTGAAGCTTTCTTT.

CDR3 nucleotide sequence: TGTGCCAGCAGAGCCCCCGGGTCAACCGATGGCTACACCTTC. Its protein product is CASRAPGSTDGYTF. The chain has TRBV7-2 and TRBJ1-2, with D unclear. V was shortened by 6 bases and J by 6 bases, with 17 bases between the two germline ends. This CDR3 has 14 residues. Germline-derived CDR1 and CDR2 are SGHTA and FQGNSA.

The chain is built from TRBV6-5 and TRBJ1-1; 7 positions agree with TRBD1. Germline V CDR1 and CDR2: MNHEY, SVGAGI. V was pared by 6 bases and J by 2 bases, with 3 bases of the junction left unmatched. The CDR3 totals 13 residues. The chain's CDR3 is CASRNRGNTEAFF. Here the CDR3 DNA reads TGTGCCAGCAGAAACAGGGGAAACACTGAAGCTTTCTTT.

The V call is TRBV5-1, the J call TRBJ2-5; 9 bases align to TRBD2. The CDR3 extends over 17 amino acids. CDR1 and CDR2 from the germline V gene are SGHRS and YFSETQ. The junction had 8 bases not matched to a gene; V was cut back by 0 bases and J by 2 bases. The CDR3 region has the DNA TGCGCCAGCAGCTTGGGGACTAGCGTCACCTCTCAAGAGACCCAGTACTTC. Translation gives CASSLGTSVTSQETQYF.

The chain has TRBV29-1 and TRBJ2-3; unclear D gene. This CDR3 spans 10 amino acids. From germline, CDR1 is SQVTM and CDR2 ANQGSEA. V was cut by 5 bases and J by 5 bases, with 5 bases left in between. CDR3 region: CSVNQDTQYF. CDR3 sequence (DNA): TGCAGCGTTAATCAAGATACGCAGTATTTT.

The chain combines TRBV29-1 with TRBJ2-3; D might be TRBD2 (5 bases). The ends were cut back, 3 bases at V and 6 bases at J, with 13 bases in the middle. Germline V gives CDR1 SQVTM, CDR2 ANQGSEA. The CDR3 covers 13 residues. CDR3 DNA: TGCAGCGTTGATGACTACCCGGGGGATACGCAGTATTTT. Translation: CSVDDYPGDTQYF.